The subject of this entry is one TCR beta chain. The sample is drawn from a study of blood T cell repertoires in COVID-19. Method: immunoSEQ multiplex PCR; TCRdb's copy keeps in-frame clones and lacks some. The sample carries over 150,000 clones, around nine tenths recorded once. Germline V CDR1 and CDR2: MGHDK, SYGVNS. The ends were cut back, 3 bases at V and 4 bases at J, with 15 bases in the middle. The CDR3 is 15 residues long. The rearrangement links TRBV25-1 to TRBJ2-5; D call uncertain. The sequence came from a woman at least 80 years old with COVID-19, enrolled during active disease. Source material: peripheral blood. The CDR3 DNA reads TGTGCCAGCAGTGAGCCTGGTATTTTCGGAGAGACCCAGTACTTC. Residues: CASSEPGIFGETQYF.